The clone carrying this T cell receptor beta chain was detected a few times. Its antigen is undetermined. To make TCR beta libraries, researchers used iRepertoire HTBI primers and Arm-PCR of CDR3 regions. TCRdb re-called the multiplex PCR reads through MiXCR, storing one row per CDR3 protein. The repertoire consists of 700,000 or so distinct CDR3 sequences, with about 32% occurring once and the leading ten covering roughly 41%. Time point specified: persistent/refractory GD, antithyroid drugs over 5 years with positive TRAb. PBMC RNA was the source of the TCR library. This entry comes from a study of regulatory T cells in long-lasting Graves disease. In the study overall: Persistent Graves' disease denoted over 5 years of antithyroid drugs plus positive TSH receptor antibodies.

Whole-study results and caveats: Newly diagnosed Graves' patients had higher TCR diversity than persistent ones. Only peripheral blood was studied, not thyroid tissue.

The material sequenced was peripheral blood mononuclear cells (PBMCs), taken when the disease was refractory, from a patient treated with antithyroid drugs. The sequence came from a female donor with Graves disease.

CDR3 nucleotide sequence: TGTGCCACCAGTGTCGGGACTAGCGGGGATTACGAGCAGTACTTC. This translates into CATSVGTSGDYEQYF. The chain has TRBV24-1 and TRBJ2-7; TRBD2 agrees at 13 bases. Trimming removed 5 bases from V and 4 bases from J; junction bases left unmatched: 4. CDR1 and CDR2 from the germline V gene are KGHDR and SFDVKD. The CDR3 loop spans 15 amino acids.